Listed below are T cell receptor beta chains from one sample, sequenced in a study of vaccination effects on CD4 cells after COVID-19. Their antigen targets remain unknown. The assay was immunoSEQ multiplex PCR, and TCRdb's table has in-frame clones only and misses some. The profile covers tens of thousands of clones, with roughly 80% appearing a single time and around 2.5% taken by the ten largest. The starting material was CD4+ T cells from PBMCs cultured without peptide, obtained after COVID-19 vaccination. Source of these receptors: a human donor who received a COVID-19 vaccine. Each CDR3 is given with its conserved first and last residue. The D gene is left open where the match is weak. Clone size is not always given. Where it is, it says once, few, many or a class for expanded clones.

few,TRBJ1-5,TRBV4-1,NA,CASSQDQGNQPQHF,TGCGCCAGCAGCCAAGATCAGGGGAATCAGCCCCAGCATTTT
NA,TRBJ2-1,TRBV5-1,NA,CASSEGGYDNEQFF,TGCGCCAGCAGCGAGGGGGGGTACGACAATGAGCAGTTCTTC
NA,TRBJ1-4,TRBV6-5,NA,CASRRTPTNEKLFF,TGTGCCAGTCGTCGGACACCAACTAATGAAAAACTGTTTTTT
NA,TRBJ1-3,TRBV4-1,NA,CASSQGGALRSGNTIYF,TGCGCCAGCAGCCAGGGGGGGGCTCTTCGCTCTGGAAACACCATATATTTT
NA,TRBJ2-5,TRBV27,TRBD2,CASSFMGGETQYF,TGTGCCAGCAGTTTCATGGGAGGGGAGACCCAGTACTTC
NA,TRBJ1-4,TRBV18,NA,CASSPAENEKLFF,TGTGCCAGCTCACCAGCAGAAAATGAAAAACTGTTTTTT
NA,TRBJ1-6,TRBV6-6,TRBD1,CASRGQGGNSPLHF,TGTGCCAGCAGAGGACAGGGGGGAAATTCACCCCTCCACTTT
NA,TRBJ1-5,TRBV18,NA,CASSVQGYQPQHF,TGTGCCAGCTCAGTTCAGGGCTATCAGCCCCAGCATTTT
NA,TRBJ1-6,TRBV10-2,NA,CASSGSGAHNSPLHF,TGCGCCAGCAGTGGGTCCGGGGCCCATAATTCACCCCTCCACTTT
NA,TRBJ1-1,TRBV7-2,NA,CASSFRVSMNTEAFF,TGTGCCAGCAGCTTCCGGGTCTCCATGAACACTGAAGCTTTCTTT
NA,TRBJ1-3,TRBV7-2,NA,CASSLVAGSLPGNTIYF,TGTGCCAGCAGCTTAGTCGCAGGGAGCCTACCAGGAAACACCATATATTTT
few,TRBJ1-1,TRBV6-6,TRBD1,CASKGTGGTEAFF,TGTGCCAGCAAAGGGACAGGGGGCACTGAAGCTTTCTTT
NA,TRBJ1-2,TRBV5-6,TRBD1,CASSLGQNYGYTF,TGTGCCAGCAGCCTGGGACAGAACTATGGCTACACCTTC
NA,TRBJ1-4,TRBV19,NA,CASSIGRVGSEKLFF,TGTGCCAGTAGTATTGGGAGGGTTGGTAGTGAAAAACTGTTTTTT
NA,TRBJ2-3,TRBV19,TRBD2,CASILGGGSTDTQYF,TGTGCCAGTATCCTTGGGGGGGGGAGCACAGATACGCAGTATTTT
NA,TRBJ2-1,TRBV25-1,NA,CASSEYPQVNEQFF,TGTGCCAGCAGTGAATATCCGCAAGTCAATGAGCAGTTCTTC
NA,TRBJ2-2,TRBV2,NA,CASTTGLANTGELFF,TGTGCCAGCACCACGGGCCTAGCGAACACCGGGGAGCTGTTTTTT
NA,TRBJ2-3,TRBV24-1,NA,CATSDARGFSDTQYF,TGTGCCACCAGTGACGCCAGGGGCTTCTCAGATACGCAGTATTTT
NA,TRBJ1-3,TRBV10-1,NA,CASSDFPGAGNTIYF,TGCGCCAGCAGTGATTTTCCAGGGGCTGGAAACACCATATATTTT
NA,TRBJ2-3,TRBV4-3,TRBD2,CASSHGGLADTQYF,TGCGCCAGCAGCCATGGTGGACTAGCGGATACGCAGTATTTT
NA,TRBJ1-3,TRBV6-5,NA,CASSSNRVGGGNTIYF,TGTGCCAGCAGTTCAAACAGGGTCGGGGGGGGAAACACCATATATTTT
once,TRBJ1-6,TRBV6-5,NA,CASRGGHSYNSPLHF,TGTGCCAGCAGGGGGGGACACAGCTATAATTCACCCCTCCACTTT
NA,TRBJ2-3,TRBV7-3,TRBD2,CASSPSGLAGGGDTQYF,TGTGCCAGCAGCCCCTCGGGACTAGCGGGGGGTGGGGATACGCAGTATTTT
NA,TRBJ1-2,TRBV21-1,NA,CASSKGDDRVGYGYTF,TGTGCCAGCAGCAAAGGGGATGACAGGGTCGGTTATGGCTACACCTTC
NA,TRBJ1-6,TRBV6-5,NA,CASSYEGGRVNSPLHF,TGTGCCAGCAGCTACGAGGGGGGGCGCGTGAATTCACCCCTCCACTTT
NA,TRBJ1-1,TRBV20-1,NA,CSARDRLEAFF,TGCAGTGCTAGAGACCGGCTTGAAGCTTTCTTT
NA,TRBJ2-5,TRBV7-3,NA,CASSLQPGAGETQYF,TGTGCCAGCAGCTTACAGCCAGGGGCAGGAGAGACCCAGTACTTC
NA,TRBJ1-2,TRBV30,TRBD1,CAWSYTGGDYGYTF,TGTGCCTGGAGTTATACAGGGGGCGACTATGGCTACACCTTC
NA,TRBJ2-5,TRBV5-1,TRBD2,CASRRGEETQYF,TGCGCCAGCAGACGGGGGGAAGAGACCCAGTACTTC
NA,TRBJ1-5,TRBV6-2/TRBV6-3,NA,CASSPMDGGRENQPQHF,TGTGCCAGCAGCCCTATGGATGGGGGACGGGAAAATCAGCCCCAGCATTTT
once,TRBJ2-4,TRBV28,NA,CASSIISGQLAKNIQYF,TGTGCCAGCAGTATTATCTCCGGACAACTAGCCAAAAACATTCAGTACTTC
NA,TRBJ2-5,TRBV24-1,NA,CATSDPSEAHTGTQYF,TGTGCCACCAGTGATCCCTCCGAGGCGCACACAGGGACCCAGTACTTC
NA,TRBJ2-3,TRBV5-1,TRBD2,CASSFGRSTDTQYF,TGCGCCAGCAGCTTCGGGAGGAGCACAGATACGCAGTATTTT
NA,TRBJ2-2,TRBV28,TRBD2,CASGGLNTGELFF,TGTGCCTCGGGGGGTTTGAACACCGGGGAGCTGTTTTTT
NA,TRBJ1-2,TRBV4-3,NA,CASSQVSGNSYGYTF,TGCGCCAGCAGCCAAGTATCAGGGAACAGCTATGGCTACACCTTC
NA,TRBJ2-3,TRBV9,TRBD2,CASSETSGGAVADTQYF,TGTGCCAGCAGCGAGACTAGCGGGGGGGCCGTGGCAGATACGCAGTATTTT
few,TRBJ1-4,TRBV4-1,TRBD1,CASSQVGTGGENEKLFF,TGCGCCAGCAGCCAAGTGGGGACAGGCGGGGAGAATGAAAAACTGTTTTTT
NA,TRBJ2-1,TRBV12-5,NA,CASGLGLGEYNEQFF,TGTGCTAGTGGCCTGGGACTCGGGGAGTACAATGAGCAGTTCTTC
NA,TRBJ1-1,TRBV19,TRBD1,CASIIQGAAFF,TGTGCCAGTATAATACAGGGGGCTGCTTTCTTT
NA,TRBJ1-2,TRBV5-1,NA,CASSLVGEYDGYTF,TGCGCCAGCAGCTTGGTAGGGGAATACGATGGCTACACCTTC
NA,TRBJ1-5,TRBV28,TRBD1,CASSSRQGYQPQHF,TGTGCCAGCAGTTCCCGACAGGGGTATCAGCCCCAGCATTTT
NA,TRBJ2-2,TRBV7-3,NA,CASSLEGNTGELFF,TGTGCCAGCAGCTTAGAGGGAAACACCGGGGAGCTGTTTTTT
NA,TRBJ1-2,TRBV7-8,NA,CASSPVRYGYTF,TGTGCCAGCAGCCCAGTTCGCTATGGCTACACCTTC